The present T cell receptor (beta chain) was sequenced within a study of T cells in women clearing cervical HPV infection. Turning to the study itself: Blood came at first lesion visit for cases, post-clearance for controls.

CDR1 is SNHLY, CDR2 FYNNEI, per germline. V lost 5 bases, J lost 2 bases, and 9 bases lay in between. This CDR3 region has 13 residues. Turning to this clone: Its antigen is undetermined. The read halts 3 residues ahead of the CDR3 end, with the missing end drawn from the germline J gene. Distinct nucleotide sequences in the sample also encode this CDR3.

Overall study findings and caveats: Cases carried less TRBV6-7 than controls: about 0.1% versus 0.15%.

This table comes from immunoSEQ multiplex PCR, and its TCRdb copy is limited to in-frame clones, with some not included. The listing contains 25,000 to 35,000 clones. Prevalent HPV16 infections were excluded; only incident single HPV16 infections included. The clonotype originates from a woman aged 18 to 75 with a cervical HPV16 infection that either progressed to CIN3+ or cleared (not recorded which). The chain carries TRBV2 and TRBJ1-1; tentatively, D is TRBD1 (5 bases). What was sequenced was blood buffy coat. CDR3 DNA, as far as it was read: TGTGCCAGCAGTACGCAGGGTAACACTGAA. Translation gives CASSTQGNTE. The CDR3 reads in full as CASSTQGNTEAFF.